This T cell receptor (beta chain) was found in a study of early T cells in non-severe SARS-CoV-2 infection. At the level of the study: Sequenced bulk RNA came from whole blood that was unsorted, and chains were unpaired.

General observations from the study: VDJdb matches were skewed toward anti-spike CD8 T cell responses.

The CDR3 is 15 residues long. Trimming removed 2 bases from V and 7 bases from J; junction bases left unmatched: 12. Per the germline V gene, CDR1 is GTSNPN and CDR2 is SVGIG (reference sequence). Individual cDNA molecules each received unique molecular identifiers attached to them. Via MiXCR, TCRdb re-called the 5' RACE reads, giving one row per CDR3 protein. The top ten hold 16% of the sample, which has tens of thousands of distinct CDR3 sequences, roughly 4.5% seen once. This clonotype was observed a handful of times. Its antigen is unidentified. The gene calls are TRBV30 and TRBJ1-1; 8 positions agree with TRBD1. This sequence originates from an adult who was a healthcare worker with PCR-confirmed SARS-CoV-2 infection or an uninfected control (not recorded which). The sample taken for sequencing was whole blood. CDR3 residues: CAWSTGTGALDEAFF. The CDR3 region has the DNA TGTGCCTGGAGTACCGGGACAGGCGCTTTGGATGAAGCTTTCTTT.